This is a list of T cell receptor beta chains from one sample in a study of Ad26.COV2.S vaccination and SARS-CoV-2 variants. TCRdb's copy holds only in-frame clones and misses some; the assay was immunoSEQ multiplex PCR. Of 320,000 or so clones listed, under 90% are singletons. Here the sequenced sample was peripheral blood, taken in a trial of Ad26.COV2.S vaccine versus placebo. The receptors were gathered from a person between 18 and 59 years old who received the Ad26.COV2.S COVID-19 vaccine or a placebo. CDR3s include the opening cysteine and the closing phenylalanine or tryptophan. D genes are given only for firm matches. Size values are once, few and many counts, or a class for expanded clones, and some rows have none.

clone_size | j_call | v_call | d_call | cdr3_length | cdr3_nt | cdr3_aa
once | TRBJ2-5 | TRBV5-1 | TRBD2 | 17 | TGCGCCAGCAGCTTGCTACTAGCGGGGGGGCCTGAGGAGACCCAGTACTTC | CASSLLLAGGPEETQYF
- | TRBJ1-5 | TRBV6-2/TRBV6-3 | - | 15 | TGTGCCAGCAGTTTAGCCGAGTATAGCAATCAGCCCCAGCATTTT | CASSLAEYSNQPQHF
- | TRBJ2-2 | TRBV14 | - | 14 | TGTGCCAGCAGCCAGGTTCTGAACACCGGGGAGCTGTTTTTT | CASSQVLNTGELFF
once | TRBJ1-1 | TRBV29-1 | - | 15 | TGCAGCGTGAGAATGGTTTTGTCGCCACACCCTGAAGCTTTCTTT | CSVRMVLSPHPEAFF
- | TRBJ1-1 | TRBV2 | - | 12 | TGTGCCAGCAGATCAGGGTTCGCTGAAGCTTTCTTT | CASRSGFAEAFF
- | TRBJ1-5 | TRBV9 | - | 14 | TGTGCCAGCAGTAGGGACTATAGCAATCAGCCCCAGCATTTT | CASSRDYSNQPQHF
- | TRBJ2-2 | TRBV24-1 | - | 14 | TGTGCCACCAGTGACCCCGACATGACCGGGGAGCTGTTTTTT | CATSDPDMTGELFF
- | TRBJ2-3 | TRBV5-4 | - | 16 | TGTGCCAGCAGCTTGGGGGTTTTGGCTTACACAGATACGCAGTATTTT | CASSLGVLAYTDTQYF
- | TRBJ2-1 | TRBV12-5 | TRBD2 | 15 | TGTGCTAGTGGTGTAGCGGGAGAGGGGTACAATGAGCAGTTCTTC | CASGVAGEGYNEQFF
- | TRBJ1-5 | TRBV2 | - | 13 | TGTGCCAGCACCTCGGGGGGTTATCAGCCCCAGCATTTT | CASTSGGYQPQHF
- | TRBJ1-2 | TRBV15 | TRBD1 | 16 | TGTGCCACCAGCAGAGAGGGACAGGGGGGTTCCTATGGCTACACCTTC | CATSREGQGGSYGYTF
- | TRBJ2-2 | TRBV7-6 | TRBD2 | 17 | TGTGCCAGCAGCCTCCCCCTGGGGCGGGAGTCCACCGGGGAGCTGTTTTTT | CASSLPLGRESTGELFF
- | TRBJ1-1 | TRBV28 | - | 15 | TGTGCCGTCGGAGGACGCGGCGTTCTGGGGACTGAAGCTTTCTTT | CAVGGRGVLGTEAFF
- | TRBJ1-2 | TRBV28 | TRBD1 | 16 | TGTGCCAGCAGTCTAACAGGGGATGGAGCTAACTATGGCTACACCTTC | CASSLTGDGANYGYTF
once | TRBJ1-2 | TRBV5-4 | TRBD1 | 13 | TGTGCCAGCAACCATGGGACAGACTATGGCTACACCTTC | CASNHGTDYGYTF
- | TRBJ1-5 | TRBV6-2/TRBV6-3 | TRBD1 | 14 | TGTGCCAGCAGTTGGACAGGTGGGAATCAGCCCCAGCATTTT | CASSWTGGNQPQHF
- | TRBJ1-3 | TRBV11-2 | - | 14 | TGTGCCAGCAGCTTACAGAGCTCTGGAAACACCATATATTTT | CASSLQSSGNTIYF
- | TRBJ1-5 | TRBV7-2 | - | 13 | TGTGCCAGCAGCGTCAGGGGCAATCAGCCCCAGCATTTT | CASSVRGNQPQHF
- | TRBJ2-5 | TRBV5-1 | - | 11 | TGCGCCAGCAGCTTGGACGAGACCCAGTACTTC | CASSLDETQYF